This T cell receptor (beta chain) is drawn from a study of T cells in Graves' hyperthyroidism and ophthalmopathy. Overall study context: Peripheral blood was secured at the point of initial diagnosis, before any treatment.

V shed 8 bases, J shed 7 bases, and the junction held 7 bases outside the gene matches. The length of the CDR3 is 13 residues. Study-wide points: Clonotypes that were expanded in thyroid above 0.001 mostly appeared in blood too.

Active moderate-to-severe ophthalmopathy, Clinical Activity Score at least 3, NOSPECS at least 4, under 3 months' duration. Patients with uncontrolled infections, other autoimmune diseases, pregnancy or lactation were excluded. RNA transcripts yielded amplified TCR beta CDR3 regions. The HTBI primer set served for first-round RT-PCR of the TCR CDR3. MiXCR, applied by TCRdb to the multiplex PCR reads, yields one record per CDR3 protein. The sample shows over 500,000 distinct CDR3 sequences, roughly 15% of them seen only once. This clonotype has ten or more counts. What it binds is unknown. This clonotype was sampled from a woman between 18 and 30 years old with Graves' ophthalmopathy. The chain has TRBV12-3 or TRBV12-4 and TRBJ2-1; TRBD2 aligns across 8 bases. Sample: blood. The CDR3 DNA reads TGTGCCAGCGCTAGCGGGTACCAAAATGAGCAGTTCTTC. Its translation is CASASGYQNEQFF.